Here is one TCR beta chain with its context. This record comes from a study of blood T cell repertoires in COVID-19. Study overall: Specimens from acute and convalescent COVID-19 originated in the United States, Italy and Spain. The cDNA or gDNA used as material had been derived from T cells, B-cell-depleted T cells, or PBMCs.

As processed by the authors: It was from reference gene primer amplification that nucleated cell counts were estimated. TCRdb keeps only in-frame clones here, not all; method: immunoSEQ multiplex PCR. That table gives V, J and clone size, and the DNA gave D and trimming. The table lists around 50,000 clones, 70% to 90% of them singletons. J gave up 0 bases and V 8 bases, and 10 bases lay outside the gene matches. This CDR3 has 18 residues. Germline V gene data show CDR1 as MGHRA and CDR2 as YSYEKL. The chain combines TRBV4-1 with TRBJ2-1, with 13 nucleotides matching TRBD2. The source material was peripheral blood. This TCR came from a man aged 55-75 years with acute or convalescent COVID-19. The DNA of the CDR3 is TGCGCCAGCCGAGCACTAGCGGGAGGGGTAGGCTCCTACAATGAGCAGTTCTTC. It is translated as CASRALAGGVGSYNEQFF.